This TCR beta chain derives from a study of CD8+ T cells in alopecia areata. Overall study results and limits: Numerous clones, expanded in lesions, remained in scalp and blood during tofacitinib.

Trimming cost V 4 bases and J 2 bases, with 9 bases left between them. Germline V gene data show CDR1 as SQVTM and CDR2 as ANQGSEA. The CDR3 loop spans 12 amino acids. In the case of this clone: Antigen: not known.

The sample's treatment: oral pan-JAK inhibitor, 5-10 mg twice daily. Alopecia areata patients had lesional scalp punch biopsies and peripheral blood taken from them. Extraction and reverse transcription of RNA yielded cDNA as the sequencing template. This table comes from immunoSEQ multiplex PCR, and its TCRdb copy is limited to in-frame clones, with some not included. The data contain about 270,000 clones, over 45% of them singletons. The sequencing used CD4+ T cells sorted from blood, collected at approximately week 51, from a patient treated with tofacitinib. The chain is built from TRBV29-1 and TRBJ2-7; D is ambiguous. The TCR comes from a human donor with alopecia areata. CDR3 bases: TGCAGCGTTGGACCCGCGACCTACGAGCAGTACTTC. Translation gives CSVGPATYEQYF.